A selection of T cell receptor beta chains follows, all from one sample in a study of T-cell reconstitution after alpha-beta-depleted transplantation in children. TCRdb re-derived calls from the PCR reads in MiXCR, one entry per CDR3 protein. Of approximately 400,000 distinct CDR3 sequences detected, 9.5% to 13% appear once; the ten largest clones hold roughly 6%. The sample in question was PBMCs from the stem cell graft donor, obtained from the stem cell graft. Receptor source: a human donor who donated a stem cell graft to a child with acute myeloid leukemia. The CDR3 runs from the conserved cysteine through the conserved F or W. D genes are given only for firm matches. Clone size is shown for a subset of rows, as once, few, many or a class of expanded clone.

v_gene,abundance,j_gene,d_gene,CDR3nt,CDR3aa
TRBV6-5,few,TRBJ2-1,-,TGTGCCAGCAGTTATGAGGGTACTAGGAATGAGCAGTTCTTC,CASSYEGTRNEQFF
TRBV3-1,-,TRBJ1-2,-,TGTGCCAGCAGCCAAGTAGGAGCTAACTATGGCTACACCTTC,CASSQVGANYGYTF
TRBV25-1,-,TRBJ1-3,-,TGTGCCAGCAGTGATCAGAGCTCTGGAAACACCATATATTTT,CASSDQSSGNTIYF
TRBV5-1,few,TRBJ2-5,-,TGCGCCAGCAGCTTCGAGTACCAAGAGACCCAGTACTTC,CASSFEYQETQYF
TRBV28,-,TRBJ2-4,-,TGTGCCAGCAGTCGCGCGGGGTCTCTAGCCAAAAACATTCAGTACTTC,CASSRAGSLAKNIQYF
TRBV27,-,TRBJ2-3,-,TGTGCCAGCAGTTTCGGATTTGGCGGGGACACAGATACGCAGTATTTT,CASSFGFGGDTDTQYF
TRBV20-1,many,TRBJ2-7,TRBD2,TGCAGTGCTAGAGATTCTAGCGGGCCCTACGAGCAGTACTTC,CSARDSSGPYEQYF
TRBV20-1,-,TRBJ2-3,TRBD2,TGCAGTGCTAGCCCCCTGACTAGCGGTAGCACAGATACGCAGTATTTT,CSASPLTSGSTDTQYF
TRBV20-1,few,TRBJ1-1,-,TGCAGTGCACCAGGGAGCGGGACTGAAGCTTTCTTT,CSAPGSGTEAFF
TRBV7-9,-,TRBJ2-5,TRBD2,TGTGCCAGCAGTTTTAGCGGGCCTCAAGAGACCCAGTACTTC,CASSFSGPQETQYF
TRBV11-2,-,TRBJ2-5,TRBD1,TGTGCCAGCAGCCATACAGGGGGGCTAGTGCGCTTCCAAGAGACCCAGTACTTC,CASSHTGGLVRFQETQYF
TRBV29-1,-,TRBJ2-5,-,TGCAGCGTTGACGGCAGGGAGACGGAGACCCAGTACTTC,CSVDGRETETQYF
TRBV7-9,few,TRBJ1-1,-,TGTGCCAGCAGTTCCGAGGGACACCCGGTGGAAGCTTTCTTT,CASSSEGHPVEAFF
TRBV20-1,few,TRBJ2-3,TRBD2,TGCAGTGCTCTGCGGGGGGTTCTCACAGATACGCAGTATTTT,CSALRGVLTDTQYF
TRBV7-2,-,TRBJ2-7,-,TGTGCCAGCAGCACGGGACGGTGGTACGAGCAGTACTTC,CASSTGRWYEQYF
TRBV20-1,few,TRBJ2-5,TRBD2,TGCAGTGCTAGAGATCTGGCTAGCGGAGCCCAAGAGACCCAGTACTTC,CSARDLASGAQETQYF
TRBV7-2,-,TRBJ2-5,TRBD1,TGTGCCAGCAGCACGACAGGGGTTGAGACCCAGTACTTC,CASSTTGVETQYF
TRBV27,few,TRBJ2-7,-,TGTGCCAGCAGTTTCTCCGGGTTGGGGACCTACGAGCAGTACTTC,CASSFSGLGTYEQYF
TRBV7-2,few,TRBJ1-2,-,TGTGCCAGCAGCCGGGGCCTAGCTAACTATGGCTACACCTTC,CASSRGLANYGYTF
TRBV7-9,many,TRBJ2-2,-,TGTGCCAGCAGTTTTCGCACCGGGGAGCTGTTTTTT,CASSFRTGELFF
TRBV5-1,many,TRBJ2-1,TRBD1,TGCGCCAGCAGCTCGGGACAGGACGGGGATGAGCAGTTCTTC,CASSSGQDGDEQFF
TRBV5-4,-,TRBJ2-5,TRBD1,TGTGCCAGCAGTCTCCCGGGACAGGGGTACCAAGAGACCCAGTACTTC,CASSLPGQGYQETQYF
TRBV7-3,once,TRBJ2-5,-,TGTGCCAGCAGCTCGAGAGTGGACACAGGCCAAGAGACCCAGTACTTC,CASSSRVDTGQETQYF
TRBV27,-,TRBJ2-7,TRBD1,TGTGCCAGCAGTTTCACCGGGACAGCCTACGAGCAGTACTTC,CASSFTGTAYEQYF
TRBV10-3,few,TRBJ2-7,-,TGTGCCATCAGTGGCGGTTCCTACGAGCAGTACTTC,CAISGGSYEQYF
TRBV5-1,many,TRBJ1-4,-,TGCGCCAGCAGCTTGCGGGGGACTAATGAAAAACTGTTTTTT,CASSLRGTNEKLFF
TRBV7-2,few,TRBJ2-1,TRBD2,TGTGCCAGCAGCTCCTCCGGGACTAGCGGGAGGTTC,CASSSSGTSGRF
TRBV7-2,few,TRBJ2-2,-,TGTGCCAGCAGCAAAATACGGTCTGGGGAGCTGTTTTTT,CASSKIRSGELFF
TRBV5-4,-,TRBJ2-2,TRBD2,TGTGCCAGCAGCCCCCGAGCGGGGGGTTTGAACACCGGGGAGCTGTTTTTT,CASSPRAGGLNTGELFF
TRBV5-1,-,TRBJ2-2,TRBD2,TGCGCCAGCAGCCTGACTAGCGGGGGATCCGGGGAGCTGTTTTTT,CASSLTSGGSGELFF
TRBV6-4,few,TRBJ2-3,TRBD2,TGTGCCAGCAGTGACGAAGCGGGGGCCACAGATACGCAGTATTTT,CASSDEAGATDTQYF
TRBV3-1,-,TRBJ2-5,-,TGTGCCAGCAGCCCCGGATCTAACGAGCAAGAGACCCAGTACTTC,CASSPGSNEQETQYF
TRBV5-1,-,TRBJ2-3,-,TGCGCCAGCAGCGAAGACTACTATACGCAGTATTTT,CASSEDYYTQYF
TRBV12-3/TRBV12-4,few,TRBJ2-7,-,TGTGCCAGCAGTTTTAACAGGGACGCGGACGAGCAGTACTTC,CASSFNRDADEQYF
TRBV7-3,many,TRBJ2-5,-,TGTGCCAGCAGCTTAGAAGGAACCCAAGAGACCCAGTACTTC,CASSLEGTQETQYF